This entry is about one TCR beta chain. Generated by immunoSEQ multiplex PCR, the TCRdb table keeps only in-frame clones and is missing some. The data hold tens of thousands of clones, with about 90% observed a single time. Described treatment: preoperative locoregional IRX-2 cytokine immunotherapy. Patients received preoperative, locoregional IRX-2 cytokine immunotherapy in a phase Ib study. CDR3 length equals 16 residues. With 4 bases clipped from V and 2 bases from J, the junction kept 10 bases outside the gene matches. CDR1 is WSHSY, CDR2 SAAADI, per germline. These data belong to a study of preoperative IRX-2 immunotherapy in early breast cancer.

J is TRBJ2-5 and V is TRBV10-2, with 7 bases aligning to TRBD1. The material was tumor tissue, obtained after IRX-2 immunotherapy. The source is a human donor with breast cancer. This CDR3 is CASSASRGRLQETQYF. CDR3 in DNA: TGCGCCAGCAGTGCATCAAGGGGGCGTTTACAAGAGACCCAGTACTTC.